This TCR beta chain originates from a study of cytomegalovirus exposure and HLA in healthy donors. Study findings and constraints: More than 150 TCR beta chains were listed as cytomegalovirus-associated.

CDR1 is MGHRA, CDR2 YSYEKL, per germline. The ends lost 7 bases at V and 5 bases at J; junction bases unmatched: 9. The CDR3 has 15 amino acids. In the case of this clone: The antigen is unknown.

This table comes from immunoSEQ multiplex PCR, and its TCRdb copy is limited to in-frame clones, with some not included. The profile shows some 130,000 clones, roughly 81% of them singletons. These donors were members of the 120-subject validation cohort, a group separate from the roughly 670-subject first cohort. The clonotype was recovered from a young woman in good health and CMV-seronegative. Sequencing was carried out using PBMCs. The chain is built from TRBV4-1 and TRBJ1-1; 11 positions match TRBD1. The CDR3 reads CASTRLGTGGTEAFF. CDR3 nucleotides: TGCGCCAGCACCCGACTGGGGACAGGGGGAACTGAAGCTTTCTTT.